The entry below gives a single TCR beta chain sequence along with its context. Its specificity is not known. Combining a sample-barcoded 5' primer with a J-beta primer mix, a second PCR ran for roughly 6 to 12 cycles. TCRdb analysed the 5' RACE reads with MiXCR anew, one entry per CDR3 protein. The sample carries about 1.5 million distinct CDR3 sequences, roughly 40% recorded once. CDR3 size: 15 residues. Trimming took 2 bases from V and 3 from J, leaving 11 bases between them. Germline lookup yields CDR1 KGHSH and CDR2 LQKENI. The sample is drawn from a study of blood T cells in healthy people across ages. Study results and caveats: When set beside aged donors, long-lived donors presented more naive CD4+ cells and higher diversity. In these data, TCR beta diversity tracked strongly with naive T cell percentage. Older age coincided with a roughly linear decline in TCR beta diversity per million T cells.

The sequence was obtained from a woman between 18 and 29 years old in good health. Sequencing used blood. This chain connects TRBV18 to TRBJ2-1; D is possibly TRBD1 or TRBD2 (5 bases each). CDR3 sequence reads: CASSPKLGVYNEQFF. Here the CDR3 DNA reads TGTGCCAGCTCACCAAAATTGGGGGTCTACAATGAGCAGTTCTTC.